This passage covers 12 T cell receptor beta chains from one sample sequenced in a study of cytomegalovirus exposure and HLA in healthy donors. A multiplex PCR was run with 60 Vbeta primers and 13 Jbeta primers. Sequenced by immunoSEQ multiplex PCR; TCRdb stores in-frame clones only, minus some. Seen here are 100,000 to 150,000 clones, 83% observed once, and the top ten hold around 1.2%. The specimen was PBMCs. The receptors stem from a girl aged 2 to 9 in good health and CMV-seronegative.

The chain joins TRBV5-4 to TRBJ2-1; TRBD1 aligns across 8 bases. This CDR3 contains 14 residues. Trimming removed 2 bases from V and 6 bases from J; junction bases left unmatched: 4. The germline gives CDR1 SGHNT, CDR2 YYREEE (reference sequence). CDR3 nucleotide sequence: TGTGCCAGCAGCTTTGGTACAGGGGGCAATGAGCAGTTCTTC. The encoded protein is CASSFGTGGNEQFF.

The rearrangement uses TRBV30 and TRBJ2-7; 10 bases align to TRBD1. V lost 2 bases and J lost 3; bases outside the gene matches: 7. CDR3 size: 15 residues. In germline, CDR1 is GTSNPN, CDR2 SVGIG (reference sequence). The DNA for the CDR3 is TGTGCCTGGAGTCGACCGGGACAGGGGTACTACGAGCAGTACTTC. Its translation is CAWSRPGQGYYEQYF.

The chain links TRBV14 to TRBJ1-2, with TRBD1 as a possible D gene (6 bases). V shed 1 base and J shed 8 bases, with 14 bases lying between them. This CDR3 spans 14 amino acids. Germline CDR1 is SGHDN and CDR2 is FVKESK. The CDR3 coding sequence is TGTGCCAGCAGCCAAGCCCGGACAGTGGGGGGCTACACCTTC. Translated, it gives CASSQARTVGGYTF.

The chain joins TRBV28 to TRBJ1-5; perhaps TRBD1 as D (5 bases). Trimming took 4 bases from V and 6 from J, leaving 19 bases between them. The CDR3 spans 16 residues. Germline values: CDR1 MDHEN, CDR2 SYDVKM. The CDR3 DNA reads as TGTGCCAGCAGTTCCGGGGGGGGGTGGGTCGGTCAGCCCCAGCATTTT. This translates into CASSSGGGWVGQPQHF.

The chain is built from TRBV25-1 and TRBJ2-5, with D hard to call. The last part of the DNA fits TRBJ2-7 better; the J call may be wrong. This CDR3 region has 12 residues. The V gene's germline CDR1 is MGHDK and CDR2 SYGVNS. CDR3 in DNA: TGTGCCAGCAGTGAAGGTTGGGGCGAGCAGTACTTC. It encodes CASSEGWGEQYF.

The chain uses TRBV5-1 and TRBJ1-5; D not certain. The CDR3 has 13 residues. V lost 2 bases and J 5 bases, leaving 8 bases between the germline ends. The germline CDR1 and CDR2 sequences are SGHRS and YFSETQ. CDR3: CASSFATDQPQHF. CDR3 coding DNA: TGCGCCAGCAGCTTCGCCACGGATCAGCCCCAGCATTTT. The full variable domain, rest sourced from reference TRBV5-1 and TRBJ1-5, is KAGVTQTPRYLIKTRGQQVTLSCSPISGHRSVSWYQQTPGQGLQFLFEYFSETQRNKGNFPGRFSGRQFSNSRSEMNVSTLELGDSALYLCASSFATDQPQHFGDGTRLSIL.

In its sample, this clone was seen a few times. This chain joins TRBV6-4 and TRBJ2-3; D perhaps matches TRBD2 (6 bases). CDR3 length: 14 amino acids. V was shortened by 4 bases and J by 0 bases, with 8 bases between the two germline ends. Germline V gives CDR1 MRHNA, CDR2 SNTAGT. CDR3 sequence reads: CASSAGTSTDTQYF. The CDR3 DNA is TGTGCCAGCAGTGCCGGGACTAGCACAGATACGCAGTATTTT.

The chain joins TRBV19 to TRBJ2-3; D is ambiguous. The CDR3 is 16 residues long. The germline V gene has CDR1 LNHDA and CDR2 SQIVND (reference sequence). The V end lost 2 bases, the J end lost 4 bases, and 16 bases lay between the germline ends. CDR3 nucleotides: TGTGCCAGTAGTATATCGTCCCTAGGAGTATCAGATACGCAGTATTTT. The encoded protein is CASSISSLGVSDTQYF.

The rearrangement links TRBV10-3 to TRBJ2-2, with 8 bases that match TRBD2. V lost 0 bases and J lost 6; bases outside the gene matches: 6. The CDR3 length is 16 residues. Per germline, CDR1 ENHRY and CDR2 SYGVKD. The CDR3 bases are TGTGCCATCAGTGAGTCGGAAGCGGGAGTTGCCGGGGAGCTGTTTTTT. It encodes CAISESEAGVAGELFF.

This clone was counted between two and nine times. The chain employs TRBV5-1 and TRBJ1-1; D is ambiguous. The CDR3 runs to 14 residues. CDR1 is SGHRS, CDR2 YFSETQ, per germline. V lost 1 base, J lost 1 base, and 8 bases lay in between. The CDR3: CASSLRLENTEAFF. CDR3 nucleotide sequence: TGCGCCAGCAGCTTGCGTCTAGAGAACACTGAAGCTTTCTTT.

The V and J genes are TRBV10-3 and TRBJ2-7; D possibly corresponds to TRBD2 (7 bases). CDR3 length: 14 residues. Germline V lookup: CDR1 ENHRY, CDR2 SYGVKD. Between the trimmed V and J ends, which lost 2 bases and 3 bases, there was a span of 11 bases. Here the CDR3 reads CAISERGGGYEQYF. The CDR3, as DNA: TGTGCCATCAGTGAGAGGGGGGGAGGCTACGAGCAGTACTTC.

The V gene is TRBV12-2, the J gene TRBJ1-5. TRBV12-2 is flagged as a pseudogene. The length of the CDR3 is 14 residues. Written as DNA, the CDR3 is TGTGCAAGTCGCTTAGGGAGGGCGTTACAGCCCCAGCATTTT. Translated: CASRLGRALQPQHF.